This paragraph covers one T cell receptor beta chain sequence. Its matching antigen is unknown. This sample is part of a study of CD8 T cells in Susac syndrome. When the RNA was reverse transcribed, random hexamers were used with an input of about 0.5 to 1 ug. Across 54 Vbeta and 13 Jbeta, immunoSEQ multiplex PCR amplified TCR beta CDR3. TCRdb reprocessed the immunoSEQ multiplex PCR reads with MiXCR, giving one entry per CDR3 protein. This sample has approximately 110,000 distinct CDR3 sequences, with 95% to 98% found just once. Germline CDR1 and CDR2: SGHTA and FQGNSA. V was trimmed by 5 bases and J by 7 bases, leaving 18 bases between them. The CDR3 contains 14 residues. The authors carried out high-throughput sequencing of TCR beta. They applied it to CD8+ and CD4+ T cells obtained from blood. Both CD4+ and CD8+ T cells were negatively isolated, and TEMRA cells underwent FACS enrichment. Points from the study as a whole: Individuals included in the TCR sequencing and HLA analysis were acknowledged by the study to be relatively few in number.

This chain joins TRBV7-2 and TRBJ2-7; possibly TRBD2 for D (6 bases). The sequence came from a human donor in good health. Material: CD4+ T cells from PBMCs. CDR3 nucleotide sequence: TGTGCCAGCAGCCCGGGCCCAGTCCGGGGGGAGCAGTACTTC. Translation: CASSPGPVRGEQYF.